This T cell receptor beta chain appears in the sequencing data of a study of blood T cell repertoires in COVID-19. Turning to the study itself: COVID-19 samples collected from the United States, Italy and Spain covered acute and convalescent phases. Sources were T cells, B-cell-depleted T cells, or PBMCs; the material itself was cDNA or gDNA.

The germline V gene has CDR1 SGHTA and CDR2 FQGTGA. V was trimmed by 4 bases and J by 6 bases, leaving 13 bases between them. The CDR3 consists of 14 residues. Methods used by the authors: Amplifying reference gene primers gave estimates of nucleated cell counts. Profiled with immunoSEQ multiplex PCR; TCRdb holds only in-frame clones, not every one. The DNA was the basis for D and trimming; V, J and clone size are from that table. The sample carries roughly 100,000 clones, roughly 84% recorded once. Sequencing input: peripheral blood. The receptor was isolated from a man between 65 and 85 years old with active or convalescent COVID-19. V and J are TRBV7-3 and TRBJ2-1; D is possibly TRBD2 (6 bases). In nucleotides, the CDR3 is TGTGCCAGCAGCTCCGCGGGGTCAGTCAATGAGCAGTTCTTC. Its protein product is CASSSAGSVNEQFF.